The next 24 T cell receptor beta chains were all read from a single sample in a study of blood T cell repertoires in COVID-19. Generated by immunoSEQ multiplex PCR, the TCRdb table keeps only in-frame clones and is missing some. This table holds 150,000 to 200,000 clones, 70% to 90% found once. Sequencing input: peripheral blood. These receptors all stem from a human donor in a cohort sampled during active COVID-19.

The chain is built from TRBV30 and TRBJ1-5; no firm D call. The CDR3 contains 14 residues. Trimming took off 0 bases at V and 0 bases at J, with 6 bases between the two ends. Germline V gene lookup returns CDR1 GTSNPN and CDR2 SVGIG (reference sequence). The CDR3 bases are TGTGCCTGGAGTGTAGCGGGTAGCAATCAGCCCCAGCATTTT. It specifies CAWSVAGSNQPQHF.

V usage is TRBV14 and J usage is TRBJ1-1, with TRBD1 matching over 7 bases. This CDR3 has 16 residues. J lost 2 bases, V lost 3 bases, and 9 bases had no gene match. Germline lookup yields CDR1 SGHDN and CDR2 FVKESK. In DNA, the CDR3 is TGTGCCAGCAGCCACAGCACAAACAGGGGAAACACTGAAGCTTTCTTT. As protein: CASSHSTNRGNTEAFF.

The chain links TRBV4-3 to TRBJ2-7, with a possible D match to TRBD2 (6 bases). CDR1 is LGHNA and CDR2 is YSLEER in the germline V gene. Trimming pared 2 bases from V and 3 bases from J, leaving 11 bases between. The CDR3 has 14 amino acids. CDR3 sequence: CASSQSRGLYEQYF. The DNA for the CDR3 is TGCGCCAGCAGCCAATCCCGGGGACTCTACGAGCAGTACTTC.

V is TRBV4-2 and J is TRBJ2-7, with TRBD2 matching 8 bases. This CDR3 spans 18 amino acids. J was trimmed by 2 bases and V by 4 bases; bases with no gene match: 16. Germline-derived CDR1 and CDR2 are LGHNA and YNFKEQ. CDR3 region: CASSPRGGAGYSTYEQYF. CDR3 DNA: TGTGCCAGCAGCCCCCGGGGGGGGGCGGGATATAGCACCTACGAGCAGTACTTC.

The chain links TRBV5-1 to TRBJ2-7; possibly TRBD1 for D (6 bases). This CDR3 has 14 amino acids. Germline V lookup: CDR1 SGHRS, CDR2 YFSETQ. V was shortened by 4 bases and J by 2 bases, with 13 bases between the two germline ends. DNA of the CDR3: TGCGCCAGCAGCGTGACAGGTTCCGCCTACGAGCAGTACTTC. It yields the protein CASSVTGSAYEQYF.

The rearrangement uses TRBV4-3 and TRBJ2-2; 8 bases line up with TRBD2. The junction had 11 bases not matched to a gene; V was cut back by 0 bases and J by 5 bases. CDR1 is LGHNA, CDR2 YSLEER, per germline. The CDR3 has 18 residues. CDR3 region: CASSQDHPAGDRTGELFF. In nucleotides, the CDR3 is TGCGCCAGCAGCCAAGATCACCCAGCGGGGGATAGGACCGGGGAGCTGTTTTTT.

This clone was detected only once. The chain uses TRBV7-6 and TRBJ1-3; D possibly corresponds to TRBD1 (5 bases). Between the trimmed V and J ends, which lost 1 base and 0 bases, there was a span of 10 bases. Germline V gene sequence: CDR1 SGHVS, CDR2 FNYEAQ. CDR3 size: 16 residues. DNA for the CDR3: TGTGCCAGCAGCTTAGACAGGTTCCGCTCTGGAAACACCATATATTTT. Its protein is CASSLDRFRSGNTIYF.

This chain links TRBV2 with TRBJ1-2; D gene ambiguous. This CDR3 has 13 residues. V lost 6 bases and J lost 3, with 11 bases in between. From germline, CDR1 is SNHLY and CDR2 FYNNEI. The CDR3 region has the DNA TGTGCCAGCAGCGAGGGTTCCTACTATGGCTACACCTTC. This gives the protein CASSEGSYYGYTF.

This clone has only a few counts. The gene calls are TRBV27 and TRBJ2-3; 12 nucleotides align to TRBD1. Germline values: CDR1 MNHEY, CDR2 SMNVEV (reference sequence). This CDR3 has 17 residues. The trim removed 10 bases at V and 0 bases at J, leaving 11 bases unmatched. In nucleotides, the CDR3 is TGTGCCACCCGGGGGACAGGGGGCCACCCTAGCACAGATACGCAGTATTTT. Its translation: CATRGTGGHPSTDTQYF.

The rearrangement joins TRBV11-2 to TRBJ2-6; 7 nucleotides agree with TRBD1. The J segment lost 4 bases and the V segment lost 5 bases, leaving 5 bases of the junction unmatched. Germline lookup yields CDR1 SGHAT and CDR2 FQNNGV. The CDR3 spans 15 residues. CDR3 DNA: TGTGCCAGCAGCAAGACAGGGTACGGGGCCAACGTCCTGACTTTC. Its protein is CASSKTGYGANVLTF.

The V and J genes are TRBV4-2 and TRBJ2-3; no reliable D call. In germline, CDR1 is LGHNA, CDR2 YNFKEQ. The V end was cut by 0 bases, the J end by 0 bases, with 10 bases between. CDR3 length: 16 amino acids. The CDR3, as DNA: TGTGCCAGCAGCCAAGATGGTAGCATTAGCACAGATACGCAGTATTTT. This codes for CASSQDGSISTDTQYF.

The chain is built from TRBV6-2 or TRBV6-3 and TRBJ2-5; 9 nucleotides line up with TRBD1. J lost 1 base, V lost 6 bases, and 9 bases had no gene match. CDR1 MNHEY and CDR2 SVGEGT come from the germline V gene. The CDR3 has 16 residues. The CDR3 region is CASSPSGTGRQETQYF. The CDR3 DNA follows: TGTGCCAGCAGCCCCTCCGGGACAGGGCGCCAAGAGACCCAGTACTTC.

This clone was found a few times. The gene calls are TRBV5-5 and TRBJ1-5, with 9 bases aligning to TRBD1. After removal of 0 bases from V and 5 bases from J, the junction contained 3 bases not matched to a gene. Germline V CDR1 and CDR2: SGHKS, YYEKEE (reference sequence). The CDR3 extends over 15 amino acids. The CDR3 sequence: CASSLGGQGYQPQHF. CDR3 in DNA: TGTGCCAGCAGCTTGGGGGGACAGGGATATCAGCCCCAGCATTTT. The complete variable domain, with remaining parts taken from reference TRBV5-5 and TRBJ1-5, reads DAGVTQSPTHLIKTRGQQVTLRCSPISGHKSVSWYQQVLGQGPQFIFQYYEKEERGRGNFPDRFSARQFPNYSSELNVNALLLGDSALYLCASSLGGQGYQPQHFGDGTRLSIL.

The J gene is TRBJ2-4, the V gene TRBV23-1; D might be TRBD1 (6 bases). TRBV23-1 falls under the ORF class, with uncertain function. V lost 6 bases and J lost 4, with 13 bases in between. This CDR3 region has 14 residues. CDR3 nucleotide sequence: TGCGCCAGCAGCACTTCGGGACAAAAAAACATTCAGTACTTC. This translates into CASSTSGQKNIQYF.

The V gene is TRBV7-9, the J gene TRBJ2-3, with 11 bases lining up with TRBD2. V dropped 4 bases and J dropped 0; count of bases not matched to a gene: 3. The CDR3 is made up of 16 amino acids. From germline, CDR1 is SEHNR and CDR2 FQNEAQ (reference sequence). The CDR3 nucleotides are TGTGCCAGCAGCTCCTCTAGCGGGGGGAGCACAGATACGCAGTATTTT. Protein sequence: CASSSSSGGSTDTQYF.

The chain couples TRBV5-1 to TRBJ2-5, with TRBD2 matching over 13 bases. V shed 6 bases, J shed 4 bases, and the junction held 9 bases outside the gene matches. The CDR3 consists of 16 residues. Germline CDR1 is SGHRS and CDR2 is YFSETQ. CDR3 DNA: TGCGCCAGCAAAACTAGCGGGGGGGCAGTACGAGAGACCCAGTACTTC. Amino acids: CASKTSGGAVRETQYF.

V usage is TRBV7-2 and J usage is TRBJ2-5, with D maybe TRBD2 (5 bases). The CDR3 is 13 residues long. Looked up from germline, CDR1 is SGHTA and CDR2 is FQGNSA. The V and J ends lost 0 bases and 3 bases respectively, with 5 bases between them. The CDR3 loop reads CASSLAREETQYF. Written as DNA, the CDR3 is TGTGCCAGCAGCTTAGCGCGGGAAGAGACCCAGTACTTC.

The rearrangement links TRBV6-2 or TRBV6-3 to TRBJ1-4; tentative D call: TRBD1 (6 bases). From germline, CDR1 is MNHEY and CDR2 SVGEGT. CDR3 length equals 15 residues. V lost 2 bases, J lost 8 bases, and 15 bases lay in between. CDR3 protein: CASSYHRETGEKLFF. The CDR3 nucleotides are TGTGCCAGCAGTTACCACAGGGAGACGGGGGAAAAACTGTTTTTT.

The chain recombines TRBV7-2 with TRBJ1-1, with 9 bases fitting TRBD1. CDR3 length: 16 amino acids. Germline-derived CDR1 and CDR2 are SGHTA and FQGNSA. The V segment lost 1 base and the J segment 5 bases; nucleotides outside the gene matches: 8. In DNA form, the CDR3 reads TGTGCCAGCAGCTTAGGGGGGCCACAGGGGGCGACTGAAGCTTTCTTT. Translation: CASSLGGPQGATEAFF.

This sequence joins TRBV27 and TRBJ2-1; maybe TRBD2 (7 bases). Trimming took off 3 bases at V and 5 bases at J, with 14 bases between the two ends. The CDR3 is made up of 15 amino acids. CDR1 is MNHEY and CDR2 is SMNVEV in the germline V gene (reference sequence). CDR3: CASSFEGGSNNEQFF. CDR3 in DNA: TGTGCCAGCAGTTTCGAGGGGGGGTCAAACAATGAGCAGTTCTTC.

The chain is built from TRBV5-1 and TRBJ2-1; D is possibly TRBD2 (5 bases). The germline V gene has CDR1 SGHRS and CDR2 YFSETQ. The V end was cut by 0 bases, the J end by 5 bases, with 6 bases between. CDR3 size: 13 residues. The CDR3 nucleotides are TGCGCCAGCAGCTTGGCCGGGGACAATGAGCAGTTCTTC. It yields the protein CASSLAGDNEQFF.

The chain combines TRBV5-6 with TRBJ2-2, with 8 bases aligning to TRBD1. V dropped 5 bases and J dropped 5; count of bases not matched to a gene: 5. The germline gives CDR1 SGHDT, CDR2 YYEEEE. CDR3 length: 14 amino acids. CDR3 sequence (DNA): TGTGCCAGCAGTAGACAGGGGTTGACCGGGGAGCTGTTTTTT. This encodes CASSRQGLTGELFF.

A word on this clone: An end of the junction does not agree with germline; a read error may underlie this. The chain recombines TRBV7-7 with TRBJ2-3; no clear D. This CDR3 has 14 amino acids. CDR1 and CDR2 (germline): SSHAT, FNYEAQ (reference sequence). CDR3 region: CASSLGTYTDTQYF. For the CDR3, the DNA is TGTGCTAGCAGCTTAGGCACCTACACAGATACGCAGTATTTT.

The chain joins TRBV5-1 to TRBJ1-2; 9 positions agree with TRBD1. CDR3 length: 17 residues. Germline lookup yields CDR1 SGHRS and CDR2 YFSETQ. J lost 7 bases, V lost 4 bases, and 17 bases had no gene match. The CDR3, as DNA: TGCGCCAGCAGCCTAAGCCCAACACAGGGGGCGCATCTTGGCTACACCTTC. As protein: CASSLSPTQGAHLGYTF.